The clone carrying this T cell receptor (beta chain) has just a few counts. Its antigen is not identified. Researchers ran the PCR with 60 Vbeta and 13 Jbeta primers. TCRdb's table, derived via immunoSEQ multiplex PCR, lists solely in-frame clones and lacks some. The table includes 120,000 or so clones, about 15% detected once. The data were taken from a study of cytomegalovirus exposure and HLA in healthy donors. Study-wide findings and caveats: Accounts indicate the classifier identified cytomegalovirus status with strong specificity and sensitivity. In a later analysis, compared with equally common non-associated chains, HLA-associated beta chains were more expanded.

Trimming stripped 6 bases from V and 4 bases from J, with 13 bases between. CDR1 and CDR2 (germline): SQVTM, ANQGSEA. The length of the CDR3 is 12 residues. The sequencing sample was made of PBMCs. This clonotype was sampled from a female donor in good health and CMV-seropositive. V and J are TRBV29-1 and TRBJ2-7; the D gene is possibly TRBD2 (6 bases). The CDR3 here is CSVRDSRYEQYF. The CDR3 region has the DNA TGCAGCGTACGGGACTCGCGATACGAGCAGTACTTC.